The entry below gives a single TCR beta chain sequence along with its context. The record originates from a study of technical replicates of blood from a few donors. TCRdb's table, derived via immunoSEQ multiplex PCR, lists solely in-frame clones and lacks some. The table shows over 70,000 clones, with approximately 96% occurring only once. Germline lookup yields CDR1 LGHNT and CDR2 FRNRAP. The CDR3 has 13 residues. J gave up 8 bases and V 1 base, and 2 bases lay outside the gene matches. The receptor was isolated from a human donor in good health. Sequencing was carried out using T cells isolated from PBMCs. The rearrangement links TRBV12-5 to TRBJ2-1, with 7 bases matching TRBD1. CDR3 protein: CASGLATGDEQFF. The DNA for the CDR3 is TGTGCTAGTGGTTTGGCAACAGGGGATGAGCAGTTCTTC. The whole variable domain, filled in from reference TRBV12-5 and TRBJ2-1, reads DARVTQTPRHKVTEMGQEVTMRCQPILGHNTVFWYRQTMMQGLELLAYFRNRAPLDDSGMPKDRFSAEMPDATLATLKIQPSEPRDSAVYFCASGLATGDEQFFGPGTRLTVL.